This TCR beta chain was observed in a study of blood T cell repertoires in COVID-19. As for the study in general: Researchers got acute and convalescent COVID-19 samples from the United States, Italy and Spain.

Some clones are missing from TCRdb's copy, which holds only in-frame ones; the method was immunoSEQ multiplex PCR. Found here are roughly 100,000 clones, 70% to 85% of them singletons; the top ten hold approximately 9.8%. The V gene lost 1 base and the J gene lost 9 bases, with 13 bases spanning the gap. This CDR3 spans 14 amino acids. Germline V lookup: CDR1 SGHDN, CDR2 FVKESK. V is TRBV14 and J is TRBJ2-1; TRBD2 is a possible D gene (6 bases). The sequence came from a man between 60 and 75 years old with active or convalescent COVID-19. The sequencing sample was made of peripheral blood. Here the CDR3 DNA reads TGTGCCAGCAGCCAAGCTTTGGGACTTTCTGAGCAGTTCTTC. Its translation is CASSQALGLSEQFF.